The clone carrying this T cell receptor (beta chain) has just a few counts. Its antigen is unknown. The sample originates from a study of T cell responses to AZD1222 COVID-19 vaccine. General study results and limits: It was only a handful of AZD1222 recipients who were seropositive at baseline.

The ends lost 3 bases at V and 1 base at J; junction bases unmatched: 5. CDR1 MNHNS and CDR2 SASEGT come from the germline V gene. This CDR3 spans 15 amino acids. Clones were read by immunoSEQ multiplex PCR, and TCRdb kept only the in-frame ones, dropping some. The top ten hold 0.85% to 1.1% of the sample, which has approximately 150,000 clones, roughly 85% seen once. The rearrangement joins TRBV6-1 to TRBJ1-1; 7 positions agree with TRBD1. This sample comprised peripheral blood, obtained 28 days after the second AZD1222 dose. The sequence derives from an adult who received the AZD1222 COVID-19 vaccine. The CDR3 loop is CASSDWNRGNTEAFF. CDR3 nucleotides: TGTGCCAGCAGTGATTGGAACAGGGGGAACACTGAAGCTTTCTTT.